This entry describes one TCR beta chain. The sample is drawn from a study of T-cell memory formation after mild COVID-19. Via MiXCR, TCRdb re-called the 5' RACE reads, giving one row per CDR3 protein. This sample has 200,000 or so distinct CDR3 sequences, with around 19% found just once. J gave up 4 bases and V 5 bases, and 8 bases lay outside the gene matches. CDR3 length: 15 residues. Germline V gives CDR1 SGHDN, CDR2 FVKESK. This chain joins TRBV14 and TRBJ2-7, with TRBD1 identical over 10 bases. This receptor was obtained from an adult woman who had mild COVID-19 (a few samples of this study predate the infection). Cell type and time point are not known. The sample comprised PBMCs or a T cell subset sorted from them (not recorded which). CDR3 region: CASSLPGTGVYEQYF. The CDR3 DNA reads TGTGCCAGCAGCTTACCCGGGACAGGGGTTTACGAGCAGTACTTC. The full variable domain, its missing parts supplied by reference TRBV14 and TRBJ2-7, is EAGVTQFPSHSVIEKGQTVTLRCDPISGHDNLYWYRRVMGKEIKFLLHFVKESKQDESGMPNNRFLAERTGGTYSTLKVQPAELEDSGVYFCASSLPGTGVYEQYFGPGTRLTVT.